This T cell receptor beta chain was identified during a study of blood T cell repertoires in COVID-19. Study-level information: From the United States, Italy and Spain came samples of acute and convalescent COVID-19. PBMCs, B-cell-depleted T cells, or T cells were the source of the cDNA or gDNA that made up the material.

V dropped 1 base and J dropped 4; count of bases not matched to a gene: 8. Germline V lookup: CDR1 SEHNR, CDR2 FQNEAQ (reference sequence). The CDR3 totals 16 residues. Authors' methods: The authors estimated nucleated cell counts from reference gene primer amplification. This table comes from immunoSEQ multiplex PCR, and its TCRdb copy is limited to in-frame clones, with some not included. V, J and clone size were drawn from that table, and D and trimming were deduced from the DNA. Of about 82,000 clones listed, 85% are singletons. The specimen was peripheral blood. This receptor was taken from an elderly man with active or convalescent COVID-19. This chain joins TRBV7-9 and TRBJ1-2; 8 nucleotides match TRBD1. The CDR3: CASSLVGQGLGYGYTF. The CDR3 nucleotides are TGTGCCAGCAGCTTAGTTGGACAGGGTCTAGGCTATGGCTACACCTTC.